This TCR beta chain comes out of a study of Tregs in tolerant kidney transplant recipients. Unstimulated Tregs (CD4+CD25+CD127-) and CD4+CD25- non-Tregs were sorted from PBMCs. The germline CDR1 and CDR2 sequences are SNHLY and FYNNEI. V shed 6 bases, J shed 1 base, and the junction held 14 bases outside the gene matches. CDR3 length equals 18 residues. Assay: immunoSEQ multiplex PCR; the TCRdb copy retains only in-frame clones and omits some. The data contain approximately 60,000 clones, around 83% of them singletons. The receptor was isolated from a human donor in good health. The chain combines TRBV2 with TRBJ2-4, with 8 nucleotides matching TRBD1. The specimen was CD4+ T cells from blood. The chain's CDR3 is CASRHNRDRREAKNIQYF. Here the CDR3 DNA reads TGTGCCAGCAGACATAATCGGGACAGGAGGGAGGCCAAAAACATTCAGTACTTC.